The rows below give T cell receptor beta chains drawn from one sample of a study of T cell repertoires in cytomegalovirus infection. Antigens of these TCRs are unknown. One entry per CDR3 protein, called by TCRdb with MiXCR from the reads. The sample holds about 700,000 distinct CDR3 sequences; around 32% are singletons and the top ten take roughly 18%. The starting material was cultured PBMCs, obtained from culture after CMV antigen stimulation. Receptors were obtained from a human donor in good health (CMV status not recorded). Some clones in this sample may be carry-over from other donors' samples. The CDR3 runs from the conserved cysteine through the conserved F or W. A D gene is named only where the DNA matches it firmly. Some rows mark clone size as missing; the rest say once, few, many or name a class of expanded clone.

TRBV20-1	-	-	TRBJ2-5	TGCAGTATCCCAGGAAGGAACCAAGAGACCCAGTACTTC	CSIPGRNQETQYF
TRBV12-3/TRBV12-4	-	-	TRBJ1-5	TGTGCCAGCCGGGGGGGGGTGCGCAATCAGCCCCAGCATTTT	CASRGGVRNQPQHF
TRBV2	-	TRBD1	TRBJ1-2	TGTGCCAGCAGAACAGGGGAGTTAAACTATGGCTACACCTTC	CASRTGELNYGYTF
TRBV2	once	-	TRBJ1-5	TGTGCCAGCAGTGTCAGCTATAGCAATCAGCCCCAGCATTTT	CASSVSYSNQPQHF
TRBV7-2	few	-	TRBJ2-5	TGTGCCAGCAGCCATAGGACAGATTACCAAGAGACCCAGTACTTC	CASSHRTDYQETQYF
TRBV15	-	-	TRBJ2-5	TGTGCCACCAGCAGAGATCCCCCTAGACTAGGCAGGGCGGAGACCCAGTACTTC	CATSRDPPRLGRAETQYF
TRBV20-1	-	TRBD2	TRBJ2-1	TGCAGTGCTAGGGGACTAGCGGGGGAGCAGTTCTTC	CSARGLAGEQFF
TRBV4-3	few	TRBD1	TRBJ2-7	TGCGCCAGCAGCCAAGACACAGGGGGCTACGAGCAGTACTTC	CASSQDTGGYEQYF
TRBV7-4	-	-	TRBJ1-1	TGTGCCAGCAGCACAACGATACTACAAGCTTTCTTT	CASSTTILQAFF
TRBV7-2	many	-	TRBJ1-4	TGTGCCAGCAGCTTATTTCGTAATGAAAAACTGTTTTTT	CASSLFRNEKLFF
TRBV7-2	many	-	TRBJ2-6	TGTGCCAGCAGACAACAGGGAGCGGGGGCCAACGTCCTGACTTTC	CASRQQGAGANVLTF
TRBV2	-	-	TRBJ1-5	TGTGCCAGCAGTGCCCGCCTCGTATATTTGGGGGAGCCCCAGCATTTT	CASSARLVYLGEPQHF
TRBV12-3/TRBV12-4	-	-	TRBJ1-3	TGTGCCAGCAGTAGACGCAGGGTCTTGGCTGGAAACACCATATATTTT	CASSRRRVLAGNTIYF
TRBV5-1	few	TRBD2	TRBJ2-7	TGCGCCAGCAGCCGGAGCGGGACTACCCTCGAGCAGTACTTC	CASSRSGTTLEQYF
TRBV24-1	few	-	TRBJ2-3	TGTGCCACCAGTGATTTGCCCTGGGGAGATACGCAGTATTTT	CATSDLPWGDTQYF
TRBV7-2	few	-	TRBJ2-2	TGTGCCAGCAGCTTTGACAGATACACCGGGGAGCTGTTTTTT	CASSFDRYTGELFF
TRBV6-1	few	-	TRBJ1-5	TGTGCCAGCAGTGAATTGGACGGGCTCTCGCCCCAGCATTTT	CASSELDGLSPQHF
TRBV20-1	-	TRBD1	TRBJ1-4	TGCAGTGCTAGAACTACAGGGGGCGAAAAACTGTTTTTT	CSARTTGGEKLFF
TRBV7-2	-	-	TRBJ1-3	TGTGCCAGCAGCCCCCAAGTCGGGACGGTCGGAAACACCATATATTTT	CASSPQVGTVGNTIYF
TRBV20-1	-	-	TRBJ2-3	TGCAGTGCTAGCCCCACGGGTCGGGATACGCAGTATTTT	CSASPTGRDTQYF
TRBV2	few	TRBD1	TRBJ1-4	TGTGCCAGCAGTGAAGGGAACAGGGGGCGCGAACTGTTTTTT	CASSEGNRGRELFF
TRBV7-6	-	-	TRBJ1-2	TGTGCCAGCAGCTCATACAGGGTATATGGCTACACCTTC	CASSSYRVYGYTF
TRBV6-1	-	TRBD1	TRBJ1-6	TGTGCCAGCAGTCCAGAGGGGACAGGGTCTTCACCCCTCCACTTT	CASSPEGTGSSPLHF
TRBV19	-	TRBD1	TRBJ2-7	TGTGCCAGCGCCCCCGGGGACAGGGTCAACGAGCAGTACTTC	CASAPGDRVNEQYF
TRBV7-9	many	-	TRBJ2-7	TGTGCCAGCAGCTTAGGCGACAGGCCAGGGGACGAGCAGTACTTC	CASSLGDRPGDEQYF
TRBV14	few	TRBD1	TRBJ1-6	TGTGCCAGCACCGAGACAGGGCGTCTCTTACGGTCACCCCTCCACTTT	CASTETGRLLRSPLHF
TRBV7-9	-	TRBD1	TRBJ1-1	TGTGCCAGCCGGGACAGGGGGCGAGGTGAAGCTTTCTTT	CASRDRGRGEAFF
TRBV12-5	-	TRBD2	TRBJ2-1	TGTGCTAGTGCCCCTAGCGGGAGGGTCGATGAGCAGTTCTTC	CASAPSGRVDEQFF
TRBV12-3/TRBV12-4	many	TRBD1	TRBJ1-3	TGTGCCACCAAGGGGACAGTTGGAAACACCATATATTTT	CATKGTVGNTIYF
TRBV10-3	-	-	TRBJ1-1	TGTGCCATGGCCAGTATGGGTGTCACTGAAGCTTTCTTT	CAMASMGVTEAFF
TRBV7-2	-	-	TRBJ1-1	TGTGCCAGCAGCCCCGGGACGGTTGGAACGGTAGCTTTCTTT	CASSPGTVGTVAFF
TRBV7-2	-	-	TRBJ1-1	TGTGCCAGCAGCTCCGGAAGATTGGGGGAAGCTTTCTTT	CASSSGRLGEAFF
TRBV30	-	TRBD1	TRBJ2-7	TGTGCCTGCTGGACAGGGGAAGACTACGAGCAGTACTTC	CACWTGEDYEQYF
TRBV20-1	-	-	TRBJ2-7	TGCAGTGCTAGTCACAGGAGGGGGCCTGCCTACGAGCAGTACTTC	CSASHRRGPAYEQYF
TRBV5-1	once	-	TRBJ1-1	TGCGCCAGCAGCTTGACGGACCTTCGAGGGGCTTTCTTT	CASSLTDLRGAFF
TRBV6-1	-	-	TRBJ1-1	TGTGCCAGCAGAGACTCCGTGCAGGAGGAAGCTTTCTTT	CASRDSVQEEAFF
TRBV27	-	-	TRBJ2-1	TGTGCCAGCAGTCCGTGGACCGCCAGGGAGCAGTTCTTC	CASSPWTAREQFF
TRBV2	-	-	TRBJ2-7	TGTGCCAGCCAAACAGGGAGGGGGTCCTACGAGCAGTACTTC	CASQTGRGSYEQYF
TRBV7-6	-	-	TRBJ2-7	TGTGCCAGCTTCCCCATTGAACGATCGTTACACTACGAGCAGTACTTC	CASFPIERSLHYEQYF
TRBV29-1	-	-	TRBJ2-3	TGCAGCGTTGATCCGGGGATTGATACGCAGTATTTT	CSVDPGIDTQYF
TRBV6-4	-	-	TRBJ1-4	TGTGCCAGCAGTGACTCTAAGCTAGCAACTAATGAAAAACTGTTTTTT	CASSDSKLATNEKLFF
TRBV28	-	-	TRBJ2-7	TGTGCCAGCAGTTTTTACCTCATTGGGGGTGGCGACGAGCAGTACTTC	CASSFYLIGGGDEQYF
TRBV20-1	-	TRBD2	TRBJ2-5	TGCAGTGCAACGAGCCTAGCGGGGGTTCAAGAGACCCAGTACTTC	CSATSLAGVQETQYF
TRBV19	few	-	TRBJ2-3	TGTGCCAGTAGTAGCGGGGTCGCAGATACGCAGTATTTT	CASSSGVADTQYF
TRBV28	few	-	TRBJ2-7	TGTGCCAGCAGTCAGTACTCACGGAGGGCCAAAAAGATCGAGCAGTACTTC	CASSQYSRRAKKIEQYF